This T cell receptor (beta chain) was identified during a study of blood T cell repertoires in COVID-19. As for the study in general: The origin of the acute and convalescent COVID-19 samples was the United States, Italy and Spain. Nucleic acid was either cDNA or gDNA, and it came from T cells, B-cell-depleted T cells, or PBMCs.

The method was immunoSEQ multiplex PCR; TCRdb's version includes in-frame clones alone and lacks a portion of them. The sample contains 170,000 or so clones, 80% to 90% of which appear only once. This TCR was sampled from a woman aged 18-30 years who had recovered from COVID-19. The sequencing sample was made of peripheral blood.

The CDR3 sequence: CASSQVNLGLAGGETQYF. The CDR3 nucleotides are TGCGCCAGCAGCCAAGTTAATTTGGGACTAGCGGGGGGCGAGACCCAGTACTTC. The chain uses TRBV4-1 and TRBJ2-5; TRBD2 aligns across 15 bases. Looked up from germline, CDR1 is MGHRA and CDR2 is YSYEKL. The trim removed 1 base at V and 5 bases at J, leaving 8 bases unmatched. The CDR3 totals 18 residues.